A selection of T cell receptor beta chains follows, all from one sample in a study of blood T cells in healthy people across ages. MiXCR, run by TCRdb on the 5' RACE reads, gives a single entry per CDR3 protein. The data hold 800,000 to 950,000 distinct CDR3 sequences, with roughly 34% observed a single time. Sequencing used blood. The receptors derive from a man aged 18 to 29 in good health. CDR3s include the opening cysteine and the closing phenylalanine or tryptophan. D genes are given only for firm matches. Clone size is not always given. Where it is, it says once, few, many or a class for expanded clones.

abundance	v_gene	j_gene	d_gene	CDR3aa	CDR3nt
many	TRBV29-1	TRBJ2-7	.	CSVEVGTSSYEQYF	TGCAGCGTTGAAGTAGGCACTTCGTCCTACGAGCAGTACTTC
many	TRBV20-1	TRBJ2-1	.	CSAIAGYDEQFF	TGCAGTGCTATTGCCGGATACGATGAGCAGTTCTTC
few	TRBV6-5	TRBJ1-5	.	CASRPQGKQPQHF	TGTGCCAGCAGACCCCAGGGAAAACAGCCCCAGCATTTT
.	TRBV4-1	TRBJ2-1	.	CASSLDDNEQFF	TGCGCCAGCAGCCTTGATGACAATGAGCAGTTCTTC
few	TRBV27	TRBJ2-4	.	CASSLDPSRAKNIQYF	TGTGCCAGCAGTTTAGACCCGTCTAGAGCCAAAAACATTCAGTACTTC
many	TRBV7-6	TRBJ2-5	.	CASSFREKQETQYF	TGTGCCAGCAGCTTTAGGGAAAAGCAAGAGACCCAGTACTTC
many	TRBV5-1	TRBJ2-7	TRBD1	CASSLEGGSSYEQYF	TGCGCCAGCAGCTTGGAAGGGGGCTCCTCCTACGAGCAGTACTTC
.	TRBV20-1	TRBJ1-1	.	CSARGDPTEAFF	TGCAGTGCTAGAGGGGACCCCACTGAAGCTTTCTTT
.	TRBV7-9	TRBJ2-7	.	CASSEIGTEPYEQYF	TGTGCCAGCAGCGAAATCGGGACTGAGCCCTACGAGCAGTACTTC
.	TRBV15	TRBJ2-1	.	CATSRVGTGTNEQFF	TGTGCCACCAGCAGAGTAGGAACAGGGACTAATGAGCAGTTCTTC
.	TRBV6-5	TRBJ1-1	.	CVSLRVSPTEAFF	TGTGTCAGCCTCCGCGTCTCCCCCACTGAAGCTTTCTTT
few	TRBV21-1	TRBJ1-1	.	CASSLNLGARNTEAFF	TGTGCCAGCAGCCTCAACTTGGGAGCTAGGAACACTGAAGCTTTCTTT
.	TRBV28	TRBJ1-5	.	CAEGGWNQPQHF	TGTGCCGAGGGAGGTTGGAATCAGCCCCAGCATTTT
.	TRBV13	TRBJ2-3	.	CASSLYFADTQYF	TGTGCCAGCAGCTTATATTTTGCAGATACGCAGTATTTT
few	TRBV6-5	TRBJ1-1	TRBD1	CASSQGVRGTEAFF	TGTGCCAGCAGTCAGGGGGTACGGGGCACTGAAGCTTTCTTT
.	TRBV29-1	TRBJ2-7	.	CSVYGASEQYF	TGCAGCGTTTACGGAGCGTCCGAGCAGTACTTC
few	TRBV5-1	TRBJ1-1	TRBD1	CASSPREGANTEAFF	TGCGCCAGCAGCCCCCGTGAGGGGGCCAACACTGAAGCTTTCTTT
few	TRBV6-5	TRBJ1-5	.	CASSYSGRGGNQPQHF	TGTGCCAGCAGTTACTCTGGCAGAGGAGGCAATCAGCCCCAGCATTTT
.	TRBV2	TRBJ2-1	.	CASSRGEETQFF	TGTGCCAGCAGTAGGGGGGAAGAGACCCAGTTCTTC
few	TRBV28	TRBJ1-4	.	CASTPPRQHEKLFF	TGTGCCAGCACCCCCCCCAGGCAGCATGAAAAACTGTTTTTT
few	TRBV20-1	TRBJ2-1	.	CSASGTLADEQFF	TGCAGTGCTTCCGGGACCTTAGCGGATGAGCAGTTCTTC
few	TRBV12-3/TRBV12-4	TRBJ1-5	.	CASSFGGDGNQPQHF	TGTGCCAGCAGTTTTGGAGGGGATGGCAATCAGCCCCAGCATTTT
few	TRBV10-3	TRBJ2-7	.	CAIRGTTNYEQYF	TGTGCCATCAGGGGGACAACAAACTACGAGCAGTACTTC
.	TRBV20-1	TRBJ1-6	TRBD1	CSAREGGRAFNSPLHF	TGCAGTGCTAGAGAAGGGGGCAGGGCCTTCAATTCACCCCTCCACTTT
few	TRBV20-1	TRBJ1-4	.	CSAYDEEKLFF	TGCAGTGCTTACGACGAGGAAAAACTGTTTTTT
few	TRBV6-1	TRBJ1-2	.	CASSEIWTATNYGYTF	TGTGCCAGCAGTGAAATCTGGACTGCTACTAACTATGGCTACACCTTC
.	TRBV6-5	TRBJ1-5	.	CASSYSSRVNQPQHF	TGTGCCAGCAGTTACTCGAGCAGGGTCAATCAGCCCCAGCATTTT
.	TRBV5-1	TRBJ2-1	TRBD2	CASSLEGLAGGRNEQFF	TGCGCCAGCAGCTTGGAAGGACTAGCGGGGGGGCGGAATGAGCAGTTCTTC
.	TRBV18	TRBJ2-7	.	CASSPTRGSYEQYF	TGTGCCAGCTCACCGACCAGGGGATCCTACGAGCAGTACTTC
few	TRBV20-1	TRBJ2-1	.	CSATDRDISYNEQFF	TGCAGTGCTACCGACCGGGACATCTCCTACAATGAGCAGTTCTTC
.	TRBV10-3	TRBJ2-2	.	CAISPSLEANTGELFF	TGTGCCATCAGTCCCTCCCTTGAAGCTAACACCGGGGAGCTGTTTTTT
many	TRBV25-1	TRBJ2-5	.	CASSGGNEQYF	TGTGCCAGCAGTGGGGGCAATGAGCAGTACTTC
.	TRBV20-1	TRBJ2-3	TRBD2	CSVSGTSLQDTQYF	TGCAGTGTATCCGGGACTAGCTTGCAGGATACGCAGTATTTT
.	TRBV6-2/TRBV6-3	TRBJ1-2	.	CASSPWDGPRYTF	TGTGCCAGCAGTCCCTGGGACGGCCCCCGCTACACCTTC
.	TRBV9	TRBJ2-7	.	CASSVTGTSIYEQYF	TGTGCCAGCAGCGTAACCGGGACTTCTATCTACGAGCAGTACTTC
.	TRBV5-1	TRBJ2-1	TRBD2	CASSLDGGGSYNEQFF	TGCGCCAGCAGCTTGGATGGCGGGGGGTCCTACAATGAGCAGTTCTTC
.	TRBV10-3	TRBJ2-7	.	CAISEKSYEQYF	TGTGCCATCAGTGAGAAGTCCTACGAGCAGTACTTC
.	TRBV12-3/TRBV12-4	TRBJ2-5	.	CASSLAPVEQYF	TGTGCCAGCAGTTTAGCCCCGGTGGAGCAGTACTTC
many	TRBV7-2	TRBJ2-6	.	CASSRRKESGANVLTF	TGTGCCAGCAGCCGTAGGAAGGAATCTGGGGCCAACGTCCTGACTTTC
.	TRBV29-1	TRBJ2-7	TRBD1	CSVEGQGVVNEQYF	TGCAGCGTTGAGGGACAGGGGGTGGTCAATGAGCAGTACTTC
few	TRBV7-2	TRBJ2-5	.	CASSLVRGQEETQYF	TGTGCCAGCAGCTTAGTTCGCGGGCAGGAAGAGACCCAGTACTTC
.	TRBV7-9	TRBJ2-1	.	CASSLIGPRNEQFF	TGTGCCAGCAGCTTGATCGGTCCCCGAAATGAGCAGTTCTTC